This T cell receptor (beta chain) was captured in a study of PD-L1 blockade in urothelial cancer. The CDR3 has 16 residues. The V gene's germline CDR1 is SEHNR and CDR2 FQNEAQ (reference sequence). V dropped 5 bases and J dropped 3 bases, with 18 bases sitting between them. Assay used: immunoSEQ multiplex PCR; TCRdb lists only in-frame clones, some missing. The sample lists some 15,000 clones; around 89% were seen once. V usage is TRBV7-9 and J usage is TRBJ2-3, with D perhaps matching TRBD1 (5 bases). The receptor was derived from a man in his 70s with urothelial cancer. The material sequenced was PBMCs, taken around atezolizumab (anti-PD-L1) treatment. The CDR3 loop is CASSPQGVLRTDTQYF. CDR3 in DNA: TGTGCCAGCAGCCCCCAAGGGGTTTTGAGAACAGATACGCAGTATTTT.